Reported below is one T cell receptor beta chain. These data belong to a study of CD8 T cells in Susac syndrome. Germline CDR1 reads KGHSH; CDR2 reads LQKENI. The germline V and J ends were trimmed by 3 bases and 4 bases, with 10 bases remaining between them. This CDR3 region has 14 residues. The authors reverse transcribed about 0.5 to 1 ug RNA with random hexamers. MiXCR was run by TCRdb on the immunoSEQ multiplex PCR reads, yielding one entry per CDR3 protein. The sample includes 100,000 to 150,000 distinct CDR3 sequences, about 94% seen only once; the top ten take around 0.087%. This clonotype originated in a human donor in good health. Specimen: CD4+ T cells from PBMCs. The V call is TRBV18, the J call TRBJ1-3; D possibly corresponds to TRBD1 (6 bases). This chain's CDR3 is CASSPDDRGNTIYF. As DNA, the CDR3 is TGTGCCAGCTCACCTGACGACAGGGGAAACACCATATATTTT.